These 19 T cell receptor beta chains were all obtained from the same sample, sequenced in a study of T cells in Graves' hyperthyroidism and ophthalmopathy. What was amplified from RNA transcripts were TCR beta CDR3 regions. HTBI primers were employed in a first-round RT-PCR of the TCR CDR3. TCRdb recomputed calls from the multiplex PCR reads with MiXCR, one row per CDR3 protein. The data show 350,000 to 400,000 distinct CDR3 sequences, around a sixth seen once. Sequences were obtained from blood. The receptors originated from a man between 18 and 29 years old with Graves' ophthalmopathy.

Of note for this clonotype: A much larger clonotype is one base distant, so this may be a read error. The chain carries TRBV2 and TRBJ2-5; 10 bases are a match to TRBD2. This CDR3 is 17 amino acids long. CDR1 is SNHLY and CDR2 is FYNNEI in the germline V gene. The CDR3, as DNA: TGTGCCGGCAGTCCCACGGTGGGGACTAGCGAACAAGAGACCCAGTACTTC. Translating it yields CAGSPTVGTSEQETQYF.

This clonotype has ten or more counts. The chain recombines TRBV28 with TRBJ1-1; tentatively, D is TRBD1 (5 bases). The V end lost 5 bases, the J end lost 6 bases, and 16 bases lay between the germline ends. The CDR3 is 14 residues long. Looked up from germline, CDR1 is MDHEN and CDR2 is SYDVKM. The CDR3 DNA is TGTGCCAGCAGTCCTGGACAATGGAGCGCTGAAGCTTTCTTT. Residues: CASSPGQWSAEAFF.

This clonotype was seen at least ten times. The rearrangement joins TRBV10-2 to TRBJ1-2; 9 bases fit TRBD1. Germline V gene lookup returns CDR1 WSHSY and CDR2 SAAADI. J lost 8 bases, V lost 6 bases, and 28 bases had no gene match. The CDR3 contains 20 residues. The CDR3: CASRLEPGQGFSLGSGGYTF. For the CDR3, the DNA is TGCGCCAGCAGACTTGAACCGGGACAGGGATTCTCCCTCGGTTCCGGGGGCTACACCTTC.

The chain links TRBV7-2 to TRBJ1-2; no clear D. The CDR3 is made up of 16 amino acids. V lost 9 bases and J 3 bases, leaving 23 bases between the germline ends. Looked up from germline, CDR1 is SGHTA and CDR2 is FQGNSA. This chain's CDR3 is CASSIRPREEYYGYTF. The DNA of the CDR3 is TGTGCCAGTAGTATCAGACCCCGGGAGGAGTACTATGGCTACACCTTC. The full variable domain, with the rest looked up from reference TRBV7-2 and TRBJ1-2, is GAGVSQSPSNKVTEKGKDVELRCDPISGHTALYWYRQSLGQGLEFLIYFQGNSAPDKSGLPSDRFSAERTGGSVSTLTIQRTQQEDSAVYLCASSIRPREEYYGYTFGSGTRLTVV.

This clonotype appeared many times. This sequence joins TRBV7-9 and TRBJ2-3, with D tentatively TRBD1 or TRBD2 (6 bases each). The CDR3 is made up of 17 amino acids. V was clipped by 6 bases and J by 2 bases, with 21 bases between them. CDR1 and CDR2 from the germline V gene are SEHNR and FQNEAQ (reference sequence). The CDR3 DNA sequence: TGTGCCAGCAGACACGGGCTCCGGGGGCCTGACACAGATACGCAGTATTTT. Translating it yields CASRHGLRGPDTDTQYF.

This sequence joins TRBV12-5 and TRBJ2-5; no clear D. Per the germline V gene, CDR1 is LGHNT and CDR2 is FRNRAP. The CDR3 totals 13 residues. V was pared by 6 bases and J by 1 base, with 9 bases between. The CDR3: CASGSGPQETQYF. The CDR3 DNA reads TGTGCTAGTGGCTCCGGGCCCCAAGAGACCCAGTACTTC.

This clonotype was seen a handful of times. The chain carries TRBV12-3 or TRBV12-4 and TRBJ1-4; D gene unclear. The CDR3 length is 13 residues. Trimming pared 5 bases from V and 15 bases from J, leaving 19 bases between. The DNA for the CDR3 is TGTGCCAGCAGTCCTGGTGCGGGGAGTAGGGTGTTTTTT. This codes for CASSPGAGSRVFF.

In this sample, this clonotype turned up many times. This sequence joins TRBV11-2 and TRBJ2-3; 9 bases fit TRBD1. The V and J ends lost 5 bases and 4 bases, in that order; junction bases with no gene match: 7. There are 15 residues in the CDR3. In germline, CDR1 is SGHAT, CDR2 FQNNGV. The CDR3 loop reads CASSPRDRVADTQYF. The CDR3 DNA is TGTGCCAGCAGCCCGCGGGACAGGGTAGCAGATACGCAGTATTTT.

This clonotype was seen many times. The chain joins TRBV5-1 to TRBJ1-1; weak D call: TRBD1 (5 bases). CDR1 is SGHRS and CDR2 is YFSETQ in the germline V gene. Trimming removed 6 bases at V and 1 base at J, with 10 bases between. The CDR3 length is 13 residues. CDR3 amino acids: CASTQATNTEAFF. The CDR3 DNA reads TGCGCCAGCACACAGGCTACGAACACTGAAGCTTTCTTT. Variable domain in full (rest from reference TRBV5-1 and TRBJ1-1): KAGVTQTPRYLIKTRGQQVTLSCSPISGHRSVSWYQQTPGQGLQFLFEYFSETQRNKGNFPGRFSGRQFSNSRSEMNVSTLELGDSALYLCASTQATNTEAFFGQGTRLTVV.

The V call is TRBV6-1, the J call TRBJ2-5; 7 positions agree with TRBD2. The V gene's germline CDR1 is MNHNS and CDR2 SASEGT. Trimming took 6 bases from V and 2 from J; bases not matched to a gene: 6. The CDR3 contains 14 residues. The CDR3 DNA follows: TGTGCCAGCAGGGGGAGGGGCCGTCAAGAGACCCAGTACTTC. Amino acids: CASRGRGRQETQYF.

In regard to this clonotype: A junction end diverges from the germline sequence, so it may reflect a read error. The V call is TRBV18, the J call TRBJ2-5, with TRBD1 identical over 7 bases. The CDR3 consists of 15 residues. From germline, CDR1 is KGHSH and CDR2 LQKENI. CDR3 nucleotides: TGTGCCAGCTCACCATATGGCAGGGGGAAAGAGGCCCAGTACTTC. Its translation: CASSPYGRGKEAQYF.

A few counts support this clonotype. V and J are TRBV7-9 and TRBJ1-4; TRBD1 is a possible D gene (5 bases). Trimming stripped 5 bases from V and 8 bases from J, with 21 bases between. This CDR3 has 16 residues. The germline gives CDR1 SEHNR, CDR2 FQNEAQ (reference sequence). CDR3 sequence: CASSKNDAGRREKLFF. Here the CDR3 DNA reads TGTGCCAGCAGCAAAAATGACGCGGGGCGGCGAGAAAAACTGTTTTTT.

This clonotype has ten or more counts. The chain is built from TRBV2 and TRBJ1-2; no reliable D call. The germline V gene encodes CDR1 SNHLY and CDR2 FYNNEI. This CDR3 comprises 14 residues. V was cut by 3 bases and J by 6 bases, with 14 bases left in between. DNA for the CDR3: TGTGCCAGCAGTGACGGCGGTCCCGTGGATGGCTACACCTTC. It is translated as CASSDGGPVDGYTF. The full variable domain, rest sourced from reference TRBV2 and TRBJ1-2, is EPEVTQTPSHQVTQMGQEVILRCVPISNHLYFYWYRQILGQKVEFLVSFYNNEISEKSEIFDDQFSVERPDGSNFTLKIRSTKLEDSAMYFCASSDGGPVDGYTFGSGTRLTVV.

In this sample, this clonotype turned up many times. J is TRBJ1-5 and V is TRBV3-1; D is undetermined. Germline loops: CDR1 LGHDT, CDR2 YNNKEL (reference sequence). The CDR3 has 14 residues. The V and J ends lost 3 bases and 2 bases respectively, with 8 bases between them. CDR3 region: CASSHSGGNQPQHF. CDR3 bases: TGTGCCAGCAGCCACAGTGGGGGCAATCAGCCCCAGCATTTT.

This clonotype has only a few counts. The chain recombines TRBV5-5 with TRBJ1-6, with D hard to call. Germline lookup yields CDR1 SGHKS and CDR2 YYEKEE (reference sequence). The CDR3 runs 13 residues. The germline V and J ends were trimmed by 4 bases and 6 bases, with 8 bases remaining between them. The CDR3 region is CASSPHGNSPLHF. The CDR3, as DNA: TGTGCCAGCAGCCCCCACGGTAATTCACCCCTCCACTTT.

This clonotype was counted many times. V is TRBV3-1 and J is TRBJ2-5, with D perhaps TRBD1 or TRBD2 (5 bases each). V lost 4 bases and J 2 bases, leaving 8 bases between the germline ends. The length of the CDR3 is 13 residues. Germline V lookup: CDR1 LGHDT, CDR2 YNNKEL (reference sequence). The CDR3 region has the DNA TGTGCCAGCAGCCCCGGGACGCAAGAGACCCAGTACTTC. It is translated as CASSPGTQETQYF.

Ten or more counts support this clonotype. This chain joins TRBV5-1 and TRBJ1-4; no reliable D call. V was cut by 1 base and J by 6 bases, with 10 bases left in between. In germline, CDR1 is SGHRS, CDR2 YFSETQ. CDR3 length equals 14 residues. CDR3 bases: TGCGCCAGCAGCTTGAGTCATCCGGATGAAAAACTGTTTTTT. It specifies CASSLSHPDEKLFF.

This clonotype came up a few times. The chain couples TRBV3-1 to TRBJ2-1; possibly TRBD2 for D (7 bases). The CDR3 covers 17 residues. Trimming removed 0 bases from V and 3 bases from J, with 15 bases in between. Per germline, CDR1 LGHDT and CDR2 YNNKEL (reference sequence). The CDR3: CASSQDLLRGLYNEQFF. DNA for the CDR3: TGTGCCAGCAGCCAAGATCTCCTGCGGGGGCTCTACAATGAGCAGTTCTTC.

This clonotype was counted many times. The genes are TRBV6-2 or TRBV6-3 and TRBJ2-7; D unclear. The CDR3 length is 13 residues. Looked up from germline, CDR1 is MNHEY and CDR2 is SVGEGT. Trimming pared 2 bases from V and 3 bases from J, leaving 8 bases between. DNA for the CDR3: TGTGCCAGCAGTTACCGGCAGGACTACGAGCAGTACTTC. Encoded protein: CASSYRQDYEQYF.